The clone carrying this T cell receptor (beta chain) was counted at least ten times. This record belongs to a study of T cells after yellow fever vaccination. Findings of the study overall: The secondary response showed a weaker magnitude and a faster peak, day 5 versus 15. Shared CD4/CD8 clonotypes were a small share, likely from convergent recombination. Reappearance after the booster was observed for most primary-vaccination clones (more than 95% CD4, approximately 90% CD8).

The germline V gene encodes CDR1 MNHEY and CDR2 SMNVEV (reference sequence). This CDR3 comprises 14 residues. The germline V and J ends were trimmed by 0 bases and 5 bases, with 10 bases remaining between them. The authors made TCR cDNA by 5'RACE template switching, adding a universal primer site and UMIs. Using its own MiXCR run on the 5' RACE reads, TCRdb lists one record per CDR3 protein. This table has over 45,000 distinct CDR3 sequences, 5% to 6.5% appearing once. The starting material was PBMCs, either bulk or a sorted T-cell subset (CD4+, CD8+, memory, or dextramer-sorted; not recorded which), obtained on the day of the yellow fever booster vaccination. The V and J genes are TRBV27 and TRBJ1-1; possibly TRBD1 for D (6 bases). The TCR was taken from a man between 18 and 29 years old who received the YFV17D yellow fever vaccine. The CDR3, as DNA: TGTGCCAGCAGTTTATCGGGGGGGCGTACTGAAGCTTTCTTT. Translated: CASSLSGGRTEAFF.